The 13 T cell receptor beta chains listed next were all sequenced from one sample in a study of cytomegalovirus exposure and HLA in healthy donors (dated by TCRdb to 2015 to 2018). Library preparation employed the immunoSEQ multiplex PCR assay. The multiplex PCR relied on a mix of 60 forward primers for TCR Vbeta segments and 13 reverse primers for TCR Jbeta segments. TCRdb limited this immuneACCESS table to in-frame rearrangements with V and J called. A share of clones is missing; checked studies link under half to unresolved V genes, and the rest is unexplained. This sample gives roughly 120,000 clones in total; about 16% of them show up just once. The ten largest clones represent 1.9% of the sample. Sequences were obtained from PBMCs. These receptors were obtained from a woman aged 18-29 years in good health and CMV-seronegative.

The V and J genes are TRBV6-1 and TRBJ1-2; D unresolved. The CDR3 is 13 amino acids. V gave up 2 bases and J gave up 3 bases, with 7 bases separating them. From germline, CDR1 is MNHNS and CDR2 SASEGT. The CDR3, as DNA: TGTGCCAGCAGTGAACGGAGGGACTATGGCTACACCTTC. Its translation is CASSERRDYGYTF.

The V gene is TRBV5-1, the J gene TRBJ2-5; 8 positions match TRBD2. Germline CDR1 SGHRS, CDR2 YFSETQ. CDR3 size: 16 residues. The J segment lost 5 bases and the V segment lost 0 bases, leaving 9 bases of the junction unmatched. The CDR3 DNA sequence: TGCGCCAGCAGCTTGGCCTCGCTAGCGGGTAGGGAGACCCAGTACTTC. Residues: CASSLASLAGRETQYF. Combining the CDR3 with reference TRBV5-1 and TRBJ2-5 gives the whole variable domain KAGVTQTPRYLIKTRGQQVTLSCSPISGHRSVSWYQQTPGQGLQFLFEYFSETQRNKGNFPGRFSGRQFSNSRSEMNVSTLELGDSALYLCASSLASLAGRETQYFGPGTRLLVL.

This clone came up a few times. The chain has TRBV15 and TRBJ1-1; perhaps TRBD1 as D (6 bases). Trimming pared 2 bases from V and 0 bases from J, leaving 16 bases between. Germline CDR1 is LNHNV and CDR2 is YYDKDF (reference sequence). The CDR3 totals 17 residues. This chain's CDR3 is CATSRPLQGSLNTEAFF. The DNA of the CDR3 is TGTGCCACCAGCAGACCTCTACAGGGATCTTTGAACACTGAAGCTTTCTTT.

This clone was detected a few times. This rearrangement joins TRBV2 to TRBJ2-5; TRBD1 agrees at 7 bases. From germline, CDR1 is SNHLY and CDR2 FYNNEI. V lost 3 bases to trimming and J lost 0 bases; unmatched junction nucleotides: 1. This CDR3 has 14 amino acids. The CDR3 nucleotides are TGTGCCAGCAGTGAGGGACAGTACCAAGAGACCCAGTACTTC. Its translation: CASSEGQYQETQYF.

The CDR3 sequence is CASSPDRGALSGYTF. Here the CDR3 DNA reads TGTGCCAGCAGCCCGGACAGGGGGGCACTCTCCGGCTACACCTTC. The V and J genes are TRBV7-9 and TRBJ1-2; 10 nucleotides agree with TRBD1. J lost 8 bases, V lost 5 bases, and 11 bases had no gene match. The CDR3 is 15 residues long. Germline V gives CDR1 SEHNR, CDR2 FQNEAQ (reference sequence).

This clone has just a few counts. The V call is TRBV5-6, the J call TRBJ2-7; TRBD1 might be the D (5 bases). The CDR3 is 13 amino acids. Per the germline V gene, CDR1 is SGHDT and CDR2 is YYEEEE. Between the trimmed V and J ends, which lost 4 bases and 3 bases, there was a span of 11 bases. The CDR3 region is CASSPQGIYEQYF. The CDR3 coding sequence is TGTGCCAGCAGCCCGCAGGGTATCTACGAGCAGTACTTC.

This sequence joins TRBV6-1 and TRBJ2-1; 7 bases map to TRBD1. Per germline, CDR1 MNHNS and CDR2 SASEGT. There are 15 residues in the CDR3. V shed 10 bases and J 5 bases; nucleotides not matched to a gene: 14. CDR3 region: CANSERDSDHNEQFF. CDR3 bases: TGTGCCAATTCGGAACGGGACAGTGACCACAATGAGCAGTTCTTC.

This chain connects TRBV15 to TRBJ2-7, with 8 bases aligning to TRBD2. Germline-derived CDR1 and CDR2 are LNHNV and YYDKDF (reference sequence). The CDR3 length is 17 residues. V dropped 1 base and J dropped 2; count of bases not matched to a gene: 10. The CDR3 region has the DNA TGTGCCACCAGCAGAGCCCAGAGTTCGCGGGAGGCCTACGAGCAGTACTTC. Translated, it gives CATSRAQSSREAYEQYF.

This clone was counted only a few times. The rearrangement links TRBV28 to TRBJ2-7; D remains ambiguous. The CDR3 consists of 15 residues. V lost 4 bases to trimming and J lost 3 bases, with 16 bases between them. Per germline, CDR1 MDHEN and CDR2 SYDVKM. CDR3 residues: CASSSIPQVFYEQYF. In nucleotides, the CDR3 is TGTGCCAGCAGTTCTATCCCCCAAGTCTTCTACGAGCAGTACTTC.

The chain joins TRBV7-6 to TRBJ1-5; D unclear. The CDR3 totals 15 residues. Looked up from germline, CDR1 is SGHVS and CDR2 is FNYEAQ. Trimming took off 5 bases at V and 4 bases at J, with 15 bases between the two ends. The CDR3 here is CASSETGSENQPQHF. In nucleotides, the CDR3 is TGTGCCAGCAGCGAAACGGGGTCCGAAAATCAGCCCCAGCATTTT.

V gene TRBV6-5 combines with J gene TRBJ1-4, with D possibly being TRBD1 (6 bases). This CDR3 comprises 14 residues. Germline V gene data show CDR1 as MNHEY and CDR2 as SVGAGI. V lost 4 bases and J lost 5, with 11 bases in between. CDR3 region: CASSLQGENEKLFF. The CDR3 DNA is TGTGCCAGCAGTTTACAGGGAGAGAATGAAAAACTGTTTTTT.

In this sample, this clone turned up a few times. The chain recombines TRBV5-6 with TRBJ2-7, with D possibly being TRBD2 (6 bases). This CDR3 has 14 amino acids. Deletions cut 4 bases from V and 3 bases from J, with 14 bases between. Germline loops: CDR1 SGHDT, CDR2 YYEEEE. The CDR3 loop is CASSAPGEGYEQYF. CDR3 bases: TGTGCCAGCAGCGCCCCGGGAGAGGGCTACGAGCAGTACTTC.

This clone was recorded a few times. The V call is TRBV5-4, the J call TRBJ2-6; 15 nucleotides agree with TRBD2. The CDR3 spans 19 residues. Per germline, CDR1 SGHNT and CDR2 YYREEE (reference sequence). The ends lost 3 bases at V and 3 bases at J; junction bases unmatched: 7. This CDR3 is CASSSAPGLAGGGANVLTF. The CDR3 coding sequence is TGTGCCAGCAGCTCGGCACCGGGACTAGCGGGAGGTGGGGCCAACGTCCTGACTTTC.